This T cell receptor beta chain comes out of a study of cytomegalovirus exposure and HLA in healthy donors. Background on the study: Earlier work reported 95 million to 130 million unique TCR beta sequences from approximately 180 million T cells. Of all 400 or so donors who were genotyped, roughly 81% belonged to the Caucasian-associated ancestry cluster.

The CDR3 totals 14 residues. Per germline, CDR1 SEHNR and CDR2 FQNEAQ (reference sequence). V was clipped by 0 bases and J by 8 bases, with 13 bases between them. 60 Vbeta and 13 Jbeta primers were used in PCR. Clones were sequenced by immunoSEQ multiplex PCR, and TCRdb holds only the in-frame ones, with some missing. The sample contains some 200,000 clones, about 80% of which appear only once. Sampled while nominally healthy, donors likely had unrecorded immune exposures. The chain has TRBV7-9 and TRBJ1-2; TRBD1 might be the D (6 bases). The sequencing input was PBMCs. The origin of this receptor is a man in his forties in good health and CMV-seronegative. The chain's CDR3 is CASSLALWDKGYTF. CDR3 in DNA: TGTGCCAGCAGCTTAGCATTGTGGGACAAGGGCTACACCTTC.